The clone carrying this T cell receptor beta chain has a count of ten or more. Its antigen is as yet unknown. These data belong to a study of identical twins. Every donor was a healthy Caucasian. Whole-study findings and limits: For zero-insertion analyses, partial confounding could come from invariant MAIT and iNKT cells. Surplus twin overlap in beta out-of-frame sequences was less pronounced. Cord blood beta clonotypes that were abundant carried fewer insertions, and memory repertoires showed no such trend.

TCRdb analysed the 5' RACE reads with MiXCR anew, one entry per CDR3 protein. The repertoire includes 400,000 or so distinct CDR3 sequences, about 9% of them detected once, and 8.5% to 10% sits in the top ten. Germline V gives CDR1 MNHEY, CDR2 SMNVEV (reference sequence). The CDR3 covers 11 residues. Trimming removed 4 bases at V and 7 bases at J, with 5 bases between. Source material: naive T cells sorted from blood. This clonotype originated in a woman aged 45-65 years in good health. The chain recombines TRBV27 with TRBJ2-1, with D uncertain. Here the CDR3 reads CASSSHNEQFF. In nucleotides, the CDR3 is TGTGCCAGCAGTTCCCATAATGAGCAGTTCTTC.